The 26 T cell receptor beta chains below all came from one sample that was sequenced in a study of PD-1 blockade in classical Hodgkin lymphoma. The time point: cycle 4 day 1 (C4D1), after more than 5 weeks of nivolumab. Every patient experienced relapse after autologous stem cell transplantation, and brentuximab vedotin exposure varied. Libraries were prepared by immunoSEQ multiplex PCR; TCRdb keeps only in-frame clonotypes and omits some of them. The sample holds about 64,000 clones, over 85% seen once. The specimen was peripheral blood mononuclear cells (PBMCs), collected before the fourth cycle of nivolumab. The receptors originated from a human donor with classical Hodgkin lymphoma.

The chain carries TRBV28 and TRBJ1-2; D not resolved. V was clipped by 0 bases and J by 4 bases, with 9 bases between them. In germline, CDR1 is MDHEN, CDR2 SYDVKM. This CDR3 spans 14 amino acids. CDR3 region: CASSLWGFLYGYTF. CDR3 in DNA: TGTGCCAGCAGTTTATGGGGATTCCTCTATGGCTACACCTTC.

The chain couples TRBV27 to TRBJ2-5; 8 positions match TRBD1. The germline V gene encodes CDR1 MNHEY and CDR2 SMNVEV (reference sequence). V trimming: 3 bases; J trimming: 5 bases; junction bases outside the gene matches: 8. This CDR3 region has 15 residues. The CDR3 loop reads CASSFSDRALETQYF. DNA of the CDR3: TGTGCCAGCAGTTTCTCGGACAGGGCCTTGGAGACCCAGTACTTC.

V and J are TRBV29-1 and TRBJ2-3; 11 bases are a match to TRBD2. The germline V gene has CDR1 SQVTM and CDR2 ANQGSEA. V shed 2 bases and J 6 bases; nucleotides not matched to a gene: 10. This CDR3 has 16 amino acids. The CDR3 spells CSVEFGLAGGSDTQYF. The CDR3 nucleotides are TGCAGCGTTGAATTTGGGCTAGCGGGAGGTTCGGATACGCAGTATTTT.

This rearrangement joins TRBV10-3 to TRBJ1-3; no clear D. The CDR3 is 14 amino acids. V was clipped by 0 bases and J by 3 bases, with 6 bases between them. Germline V gene lookup returns CDR1 ENHRY and CDR2 SYGVKD. The CDR3 protein is CAISESTGGNTIYF. CDR3 sequence (DNA): TGTGCCATCAGTGAGTCGACGGGTGGAAACACCATATATTTT.

The V gene is TRBV27, the J gene TRBJ2-1; a weak D match, TRBD1 (5 bases). Germline V lookup: CDR1 MNHEY, CDR2 SMNVEV (reference sequence). V lost 5 bases and J 0 bases, leaving 23 bases between the germline ends. The CDR3 contains 19 residues. CDR3: CASSGALRGYSFSYNEQFF. The CDR3, as DNA: TGTGCCAGCAGTGGGGCTCTACGCGGATACTCCTTCTCCTACAATGAGCAGTTCTTC.

In its sample, this clone was seen a few times. The chain uses TRBV9 and TRBJ2-4, with a possible D match to TRBD1 (5 bases). With 2 bases removed from V and 3 bases from J, the gap between germline ends came to 12 bases. The CDR3 extends over 15 amino acids. CDR1 and CDR2 from the germline V gene are SGDLS and YYNGEE. CDR3 region: CASSVGPEVKNIQYF. CDR3 coding DNA: TGTGCCAGCAGCGTGGGGCCGGAAGTCAAAAACATTCAGTACTTC.

The chain joins TRBV7-9 to TRBJ2-2; D not certain. Trimming removed 5 bases at V and 4 bases at J, with 8 bases between. Germline V gene lookup returns CDR1 SEHNR and CDR2 FQNEAQ (reference sequence). The CDR3 totals 13 residues. The CDR3 region is CASSLIVTGELFF. Written as DNA, the CDR3 is TGTGCCAGCAGCCTCATCGTCACCGGGGAGCTGTTTTTT.

The V call is TRBV6-1, the J call TRBJ2-1, with 11 bases aligning to TRBD2. Trimming cost V 6 bases and J 8 bases; bases outside gene matches: 12. Germline lookup yields CDR1 MNHNS and CDR2 SASEGT. CDR3 length: 16 amino acids. The CDR3 DNA follows: TGTGCCAGCAGAGAAATAGCGGGAGGGCCGAGGCATGAGCAGTTCTTC. It translates to CASREIAGGPRHEQFF.

A single count supports this clone. The V and J genes are TRBV28 and TRBJ2-3; D is undetermined. With 4 bases removed from V and 0 bases from J, the gap between germline ends came to 14 bases. The CDR3 is 16 amino acids. The germline gives CDR1 MDHEN, CDR2 SYDVKM. The CDR3 DNA reads as TGTGCCAGCAGTTCGCTGCTAGAATTGAGCACAGATACGCAGTATTTT. Translation gives CASSSLLELSTDTQYF.

V and J are TRBV27 and TRBJ2-7; D unresolved. Trimming removed 2 bases from V and 6 bases from J, with 5 bases in between. The CDR3 is made up of 11 amino acids. Looked up from germline, CDR1 is MNHEY and CDR2 is SMNVEV (reference sequence). CDR3 sequence reads: CASSLGSEQYF. DNA for the CDR3: TGTGCCAGCAGTTTAGGGTCCGAGCAGTACTTC.

The J gene is TRBJ2-7, the V gene TRBV5-6; 7 positions match TRBD1. Germline loops: CDR1 SGHDT, CDR2 YYEEEE. The V segment lost 4 bases and the J segment 4 bases; nucleotides outside the gene matches: 14. The length of the CDR3 is 16 residues. The CDR3 nucleotides read TGTGCCAGCAGCAAGCGGCTTTTCGGGACAGATTACGAGCAGTACTTC. This codes for CASSKRLFGTDYEQYF.

V is TRBV9 and J is TRBJ2-3; D unclear. The CDR3 has 14 residues. V lost 4 bases and J 4 bases, leaving 13 bases between the germline ends. Germline V gene sequence: CDR1 SGDLS, CDR2 YYNGEE. CDR3 nucleotide sequence: TGTGCCAGCAGCCCCCCCGCAGGATCAGATACGCAGTATTTT. Encoded protein: CASSPPAGSDTQYF.

The rearrangement uses TRBV4-1 and TRBJ2-5; 8 bases fit TRBD1. Germline V gene lookup returns CDR1 MGHRA and CDR2 YSYEKL. The CDR3 sequence is 14 residues long. The J segment lost 5 bases and the V segment lost 2 bases, leaving 4 bases of the junction unmatched. CDR3 loop: CASSQYRGMETQYF. The DNA of the CDR3 is TGCGCCAGCAGCCAATACAGGGGGATGGAGACCCAGTACTTC.

V and J are TRBV4-1 and TRBJ2-1, with a weak D call TRBD1 (5 bases). The CDR3 consists of 14 residues. Looked up from germline, CDR1 is MGHRA and CDR2 is YSYEKL. V was shortened by 1 base and J by 5 bases, with 9 bases between the two germline ends. CDR3 region: CASSQVVRDNEQFF. For the CDR3, the DNA is TGCGCCAGCAGCCAAGTAGTCAGGGACAATGAGCAGTTCTTC.

The genes are TRBV18 and TRBJ2-7; the D call may be TRBD1 or TRBD2 (5 bases each). CDR1 KGHSH and CDR2 LQKENI come from the germline V gene. V dropped 3 bases and J dropped 6 bases, with 9 bases sitting between them. The CDR3 consists of 12 residues. DNA for the CDR3: TGTGCCAGCTCACCTGAGGGGTTCGAGCAGTACTTC. Its translation: CASSPEGFEQYF.

The count of this clone is one. The rearrangement joins TRBV7-9 to TRBJ2-1, with 7 positions matching TRBD1. J lost 13 bases, V lost 5 bases, and 5 bases had no gene match. CDR3 length equals 11 residues. CDR1 is SEHNR, CDR2 FQNEAQ, per germline (reference sequence). The CDR3: CASSLGDRQFF. The CDR3 region has the DNA TGTGCCAGCAGCCTCGGGGACAGACAGTTCTTC.

This chain joins TRBV2 and TRBJ1-4; 7 bases line up with TRBD1. The V segment lost 3 bases and the J segment 11 bases; nucleotides outside the gene matches: 6. This CDR3 spans 13 amino acids. CDR1 and CDR2 (germline): SNHLY, FYNNEI. This chain's CDR3 is CASSDSPDRKLFF. In DNA form, the CDR3 reads TGTGCCAGCAGTGATTCCCCGGACAGGAAACTGTTTTTT.

This chain uses TRBV27 with TRBJ1-2; 11 bases map to TRBD1. After removal of 5 bases from V and 6 bases from J, the junction contained 11 bases not matched to a gene. This CDR3 has 16 residues. The germline V gene has CDR1 MNHEY and CDR2 SMNVEV (reference sequence). The CDR3 sequence: CASSEFWTGGFDGYTF. CDR3 nucleotide sequence: TGTGCCAGCAGTGAGTTTTGGACAGGGGGCTTCGATGGCTACACCTTC.

The chain has TRBV11-3 and TRBJ2-1; D unclear. The CDR3 consists of 13 residues. The V end lost 2 bases, the J end lost 7 bases, and 9 bases lay between the germline ends. From germline, CDR1 is SGHNT and CDR2 YENEEA. CDR3 bases: TGTGCCAGCAGCTTATCTCCTGATAATGAGCAGTTCTTC. Its protein product is CASSLSPDNEQFF.

The chain couples TRBV2 to TRBJ2-1, with TRBD2 matching 12 bases. V trimming: 8 bases; J trimming: 8 bases; junction bases outside the gene matches: 7. CDR1 is SNHLY and CDR2 is FYNNEI in the germline V gene. The CDR3 contains 14 residues. The CDR3 spells CASGRLAGGHEQFF. In nucleotides, the CDR3 is TGTGCCAGCGGGAGGCTAGCGGGAGGGCATGAGCAGTTCTTC.

The CDR3 sequence is CASSQLGLDTQYF. In nucleotides, the CDR3 is TGCGCCAGCAGCCAACTGGGACTAGATACGCAGTATTTT. V usage is TRBV4-1 and J usage is TRBJ2-3; TRBD2 is a possible D gene (6 bases). Germline CDR1 MGHRA, CDR2 YSYEKL. The CDR3 is made up of 13 amino acids. Trimming pared 2 bases from V and 5 bases from J, leaving 8 bases between.

The rearrangement joins TRBV7-9 to TRBJ1-6; no firm D call. Germline CDR1 and CDR2: SEHNR and FQNEAQ (reference sequence). Trimming pared 5 bases from V and 7 bases from J, leaving 18 bases between. This CDR3 comprises 16 residues. CDR3 residues: CASSGGTSNPNSPLHF. CDR3 coding DNA: TGTGCCAGCAGCGGTGGAACCAGTAACCCGAATTCACCCCTCCACTTT.

The V and J genes are TRBV28 and TRBJ2-7; D not certain. Trimming shortened V by 1 base and J by 3 bases, and 10 bases separated the two germline ends. CDR3 length: 14 amino acids. The V gene's germline CDR1 is MDHEN and CDR2 SYDVKM. The CDR3 reads CASSLSISYYEQYF. In DNA, the CDR3 is TGTGCCAGCAGTTTATCTATTAGCTACTACGAGCAGTACTTC. The complete variable domain, with remaining parts taken from reference TRBV28 and TRBJ2-7, reads DVKVTQSSRYLVKRTGEKVFLECVQDMDHENMFWYRQDPGLGLRLIYFSYDVKMKEKGDIPEGYSVSREKKERFSLILESASTNQTSMYLCASSLSISYYEQYFGPGTRLTVT.

V gene TRBV10-2 combines with J gene TRBJ2-7; D may be TRBD2 (6 bases). Germline V gene data show CDR1 as WSHSY and CDR2 as SAAADI. V was trimmed by 6 bases and J by 2 bases, leaving 17 bases between them. The CDR3 loop spans 15 amino acids. This chain's CDR3 is CASSATEEGPYEQYF. As DNA, the CDR3 is TGCGCCAGCAGCGCCACCGAGGAGGGGCCCTACGAGCAGTACTTC.

The DNA for the CDR3 is TGCGCCAGCAGCCCGACAGGGGGGGCTCAGCCCCAGCATTTT. Amino acid sequence: CASSPTGGAQPQHF. The chain is built from TRBV4-1 and TRBJ1-5; TRBD1 matches at 9 bases. J gave up 6 bases and V 4 bases, and 4 bases lay outside the gene matches. This CDR3 has 14 residues. Germline CDR1 MGHRA, CDR2 YSYEKL.

The chain recombines TRBV15 with TRBJ2-1, with TRBD2 matching over 12 bases. The ends lost 0 bases at V and 7 bases at J; junction bases unmatched: 4. This CDR3 region has 16 residues. CDR1 is LNHNV and CDR2 is YYDKDF in the germline V gene (reference sequence). For the CDR3, the DNA is TGTGCCACCAGCAGAGAGCAAGGACTAGCGGGAAATGAGCAGTTCTTC. Its translation is CATSREQGLAGNEQFF.